Below are 20 T cell receptor beta chains sequenced from a single sample in a study of T cells in Graves' hyperthyroidism and ophthalmopathy. The source material, RNA transcripts, was used to amplify TCR beta CDR3 regions. The HTBI primer set drove a first-round RT-PCR of the TCR CDR3. TCRdb passed the multiplex PCR reads through MiXCR, listing each CDR3 protein once. The sample lists hundreds of thousands of distinct CDR3 sequences; roughly a sixth were seen once. Sequences were obtained from blood. All receptors come from a woman in her 40s with Graves' ophthalmopathy.

The rearrangement uses TRBV27 and TRBJ1-1; D call uncertain. The CDR3 is made up of 13 amino acids. CDR1 and CDR2 (germline): MNHEY, SMNVEV (reference sequence). The ends were cut back, 7 bases at V and 1 base at J, with 10 bases in the middle. The CDR3 nucleotides are TGTGCCAGCAAGAGGGAGTGGAACACTGAAGCTTTCTTT. Protein product: CASKREWNTEAFF.

A remark on this clonotype: Its ends do not fully match the called genes, so a read error is possible. The J gene is TRBJ2-2, the V gene TRBV7-6, with TRBD1 matching 7 bases. Germline V gene lookup returns CDR1 SGHVS and CDR2 FNYEAQ. The CDR3 has 14 amino acids. The CDR3 loop reads CASSLGQTTGELLF. The CDR3 DNA is TGTGCCAGCAGCTTGGGACAGACCACCGGGGAGCTGCTTTTT.

This clonotype has ten or more counts. Here the CDR3 reads CSARGLRNEQFF. The CDR3 DNA reads TGCAGTGCTAGAGGTCTTCGCAATGAGCAGTTCTTC. The chain has TRBV20-1 and TRBJ2-1; D remains unclear. The CDR3 runs to 12 residues. Germline CDR1 DFQATT, CDR2 SNEGSKA (reference sequence). With 1 base removed from V and 6 bases from J, the gap between germline ends came to 7 bases.

The gene calls are TRBV5-6 and TRBJ2-2; D unresolved. Trimming took 1 base from V and 5 from J, leaving 12 bases between them. CDR1 is SGHDT and CDR2 is YYEEEE in the germline V gene. CDR3 length: 15 residues. The CDR3 DNA sequence: TGTGCCAGCAGCTTGTTACGTGAAGGGACCGGGGAGCTGTTTTTT. Amino acid sequence: CASSLLREGTGELFF.

This clonotype was seen ten or more times. V usage is TRBV13 and J usage is TRBJ1-4; 7 bases match TRBD1. CDR1 is PRHDT, CDR2 FYEKMQ, per germline (reference sequence). The J segment lost 5 bases and the V segment lost 5 bases, leaving 8 bases of the junction unmatched. The CDR3 has 15 residues. This CDR3 is CASSPQGGYNEKLFF. The CDR3 DNA is TGTGCCAGCAGCCCCCAAGGGGGCTACAATGAAAAACTGTTTTTT.

The CDR3 coding sequence is TGCGCCAGCAGCCAAGATAGGAGGGGCCCACAGGATGAGCAGTTCTTC. Amino acids: CASSQDRRGPQDEQFF. V and J are TRBV4-1 and TRBJ2-1, with a possible D match to TRBD2 (6 bases). This CDR3 spans 16 amino acids. Trimming shortened V by 0 bases and J by 8 bases, and 17 bases separated the two germline ends. Germline V CDR1 and CDR2: MGHRA, YSYEKL.

The table lists this clonotype with a few counts. V usage is TRBV6-1 and J usage is TRBJ1-4; 9 bases match TRBD1. This CDR3 region has 14 residues. Per germline, CDR1 MNHNS and CDR2 SASEGT. The V gene end was trimmed by 7 bases and the J gene end by 7 bases; junction bases not matched to a gene: 7. The DNA of the CDR3 is TGTGCCAGCACGGAGCCGGGACAGGGTGAAAAACTGTTTTTT. Protein sequence: CASTEPGQGEKLFF.

The rearrangement joins TRBV2 to TRBJ2-6; TRBD1 might be the D (6 bases). This CDR3 region has 15 residues. Germline V CDR1 and CDR2: SNHLY, FYNNEI. V gave up 11 bases and J gave up 0 bases, with 14 bases separating them. As DNA, the CDR3 is TGTGCCTCCTATAGGGGGAGCTCTGGGGCCAACGTCCTGACTTTC. Encoded protein: CASYRGSSGANVLTF.

This chain connects TRBV28 to TRBJ1-5; TRBD1 might be the D (5 bases). The CDR3 has 15 amino acids. Germline values: CDR1 MDHEN, CDR2 SYDVKM. V shed 4 bases and J shed 3 bases, with 13 bases lying between them. In DNA form, the CDR3 reads TGTGCCAGCAGTTCGTCCGACAGCGCCAATCAGCCCCAGCATTTT. Its protein is CASSSSDSANQPQHF.

The chain combines TRBV10-2 with TRBJ2-2; the D is unclear. The CDR3 runs to 13 residues. Germline CDR1 and CDR2: WSHSY and SAAADI. With 10 bases removed from V and 7 bases from J, the gap between germline ends came to 16 bases. The CDR3 DNA follows: TGCGCCATACGACTCGCCGGCATCGGGGAGCTGTTTTTT. It yields the protein CAIRLAGIGELFF.

This rearrangement joins TRBV4-1 to TRBJ1-4, with D unclear. V was clipped by 7 bases and J by 5 bases, with 8 bases between them. The germline V gene encodes CDR1 MGHRA and CDR2 YSYEKL. This CDR3 contains 12 residues. In nucleotides, the CDR3 is TGCGCCAGCACCGATTGGAATGAAAAACTGTTTTTT. The encoded protein is CASTDWNEKLFF.

This clonotype appeared many times. J is TRBJ2-7 and V is TRBV3-1, with 7 positions matching TRBD2. There are 15 residues in the CDR3. Trimming took 1 base from V and 1 from J; bases not matched to a gene: 4. CDR1 and CDR2 from the germline V gene are LGHDT and YNNKEL (reference sequence). CDR3 sequence: CASSQVREPSYEQYF. CDR3 in DNA: TGTGCCAGCAGCCAAGTGCGGGAGCCTTCCTACGAGCAGTACTTC.

In this sample, this clonotype turned up a few times. The rearrangement joins TRBV11-2 to TRBJ1-2; TRBD1 might be the D (5 bases). This CDR3 region has 15 residues. Trimming took off 1 base at V and 4 bases at J, with 13 bases between the two ends. Looked up from germline, CDR1 is SGHAT and CDR2 is FQNNGV. The CDR3 sequence is CASSLVGGVPYGYTF. The CDR3 DNA sequence: TGTGCCAGCAGCTTAGTCGGAGGGGTGCCCTATGGCTACACCTTC.

This clonotype appeared a few times. The junction does not match germline at one end; this may be a read error. CDR3 bases: TGTGCCAGCAGCTTGGGGCCCAATGGGCAGTTCTTC. Its protein product is CASSLGPNGQFF. The rearrangement links TRBV7-8 to TRBJ2-1; D perhaps matches TRBD1 (5 bases). Germline assignment: CDR1 SGHVS and CDR2 FQNEAQ. The CDR3 length is 12 residues.

In its sample, this clonotype was seen many times. V and J are TRBV2 and TRBJ2-1; 8 nucleotides match TRBD2. Germline V gene lookup returns CDR1 SNHLY and CDR2 FYNNEI. The CDR3 is made up of 13 amino acids. V was clipped by 8 bases and J by 7 bases; unmatched bases: 7. Here the CDR3 reads CASGTRRMNEQFF. In DNA form, the CDR3 reads TGTGCCAGCGGGACTAGACGGATGAATGAGCAGTTCTTC.

This clonotype has just a few counts. J is TRBJ2-3 and V is TRBV6-2 or TRBV6-3; a possible D gene is TRBD2 (5 bases). The CDR3 sequence is 18 residues long. The germline gives CDR1 MNHEY, CDR2 SVGEGT. Trimming removed 0 bases at V and 2 bases at J, with 18 bases between. CDR3 sequence: CASSYSDLEASLTDTQYF. CDR3 in DNA: TGTGCCAGCAGTTACTCGGATTTGGAGGCCTCACTCACAGATACGCAGTATTTT.

In its sample, this clonotype was seen many times. The rearrangement links TRBV3-1 to TRBJ1-5; D perhaps matches TRBD1 (6 bases). The CDR3 loop spans 15 amino acids. Germline CDR1 LGHDT, CDR2 YNNKEL (reference sequence). The V end lost 4 bases, the J end lost 2 bases, and 12 bases lay between the germline ends. In DNA, the CDR3 is TGTGCCAGCAGCCGGACGGGGGGCGGCAATCAGCCCCAGCATTTT. It is translated as CASSRTGGGNQPQHF. Full variable domain (outside the CDR3, taken from reference TRBV3-1 and TRBJ1-5): DTAVSQTPKYLVTQMGNDKSIKCEQNLGHDTMYWYKQDSKKFLKIMFSYNNKELIINETVPNRFSPKSPDKAHLNLHINSLELGDSAVYFCASSRTGGGNQPQHFGDGTRLSIL.

This clonotype was picked up many times. In DNA form, the CDR3 reads TGTGCCAGCAAGAGGGAGACAACTAATGAAAAACTGTTTTTT. Amino acids: CASKRETTNEKLFF. The chain employs TRBV2 and TRBJ1-4, with D unresolved. This CDR3 contains 14 residues. Germline-derived CDR1 and CDR2 are SNHLY and FYNNEI. V was trimmed by 7 bases and J by 0 bases, leaving 9 bases between them.

The table lists this clonotype with many counts. The chain employs TRBV4-1 and TRBJ2-3; 8 nucleotides agree with TRBD1. With V trimmed by 4 bases and J by 5 bases, 8 bases remained unmatched. CDR1 and CDR2 (germline): MGHRA, YSYEKL. CDR3 size: 15 residues. CDR3 DNA sequence: TGCGCCAGCAGCCGACAGGGGACCCCTGAAGATACGCAGTATTTT. Residues: CASSRQGTPEDTQYF.

This clonotype has more than one count but fewer than ten. V is TRBV20-1 and J is TRBJ1-2; 10 bases align to TRBD1. The CDR3 totals 12 residues. The germline V gene encodes CDR1 DFQATT and CDR2 SNEGSKA (reference sequence). V dropped 5 bases and J dropped 8; count of bases not matched to a gene: 5. CDR3 DNA: TGCAGTGCTCCAGGGACAGGGGACGGCTACACCTTC. This encodes CSAPGTGDGYTF.